The present T cell receptor beta chain was sequenced within a study of tumor and adjacent non-tumor tissue in lung cancer. Study background: The patients, around 10 men and 4 to 6 women, were about 30 to 85 with stage I to III disease. On average, productive TCRbeta reads reached 4 million to 5 million per sample.

The library came from three nested PCR rounds adapted from ARM-PCR protocols. TCRdb itself ran the multiplex PCR reads through MiXCR, one entry per CDR3 protein. The table lists roughly 45,000 distinct CDR3 sequences, 60% of them singletons, with under 60% in the top ten. Per the germline V gene, CDR1 is MNHNY and CDR2 is SVGAGI (reference sequence). The CDR3 extends over 12 amino acids. The template was RNA from unsorted bulk tissue. This non-tumor lung sample came from over 3 cm beyond the tumor edge. Note on this clonotype: The junction shows a germline mismatch at one end, possibly a read error.

The clonotype comes from a man aged 50 to 59 with non-small cell lung cancer. Sequenced sample: distant non-tumor lung tissue. The V gene is TRBV6-6, the J gene TRBJ1-1; the D is unclear. The CDR3 sequence: CASSNSNTEALF. The CDR3 nucleotides read TGTGCAAGCTCAAACTCAAACACTGAAGCTCTCTTT.